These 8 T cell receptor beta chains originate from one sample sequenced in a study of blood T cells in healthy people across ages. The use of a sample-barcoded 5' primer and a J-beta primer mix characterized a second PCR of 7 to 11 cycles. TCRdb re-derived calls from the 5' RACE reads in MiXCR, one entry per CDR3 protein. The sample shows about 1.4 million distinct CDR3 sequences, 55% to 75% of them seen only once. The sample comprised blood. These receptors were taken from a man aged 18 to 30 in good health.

DNA of the CDR3: TGCGCCAGCAGCCAACCGGCAGTTGAGCAGTTCTTC. This sequence encodes CASSQPAVEQFF. The V and J genes are TRBV4-1 and TRBJ2-1; D gene ambiguous. The ends were cut back, 2 bases at V and 9 bases at J, with 8 bases in the middle. The CDR3 totals 12 residues. From germline, CDR1 is MGHRA and CDR2 YSYEKL.

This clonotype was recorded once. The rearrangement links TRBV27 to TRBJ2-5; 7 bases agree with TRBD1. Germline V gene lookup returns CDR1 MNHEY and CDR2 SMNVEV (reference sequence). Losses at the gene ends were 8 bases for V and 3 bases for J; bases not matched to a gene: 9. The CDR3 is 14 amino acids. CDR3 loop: CASGTEGREETQYF. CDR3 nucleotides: TGTGCCAGCGGGACAGAAGGACGGGAAGAGACCCAGTACTTC.

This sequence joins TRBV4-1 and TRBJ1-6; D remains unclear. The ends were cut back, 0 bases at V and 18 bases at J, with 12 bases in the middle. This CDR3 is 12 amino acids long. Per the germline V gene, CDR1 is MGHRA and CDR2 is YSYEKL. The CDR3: CASSQDGKAPHF. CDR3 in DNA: TGCGCCAGCAGCCAAGACGGAAAAGCCCCCCACTTT.

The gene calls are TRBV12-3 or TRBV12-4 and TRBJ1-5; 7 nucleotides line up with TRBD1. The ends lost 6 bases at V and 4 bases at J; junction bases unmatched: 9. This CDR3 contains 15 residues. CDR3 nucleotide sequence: TGTGCCAGCAGGCCCGGGACAGCCTCTAATCAGCCCCAGCATTTT. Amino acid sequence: CASRPGTASNQPQHF.

The CDR3 loop is CASSLWGPRSADTQYF. DNA for the CDR3: TGTGCCAGCAGTTTATGGGGCCCCCGTAGCGCAGATACGCAGTATTTT. The V gene is TRBV27, the J gene TRBJ2-3; tentatively, D is TRBD1 or TRBD2 (5 bases each). There are 16 residues in the CDR3. Deletions cut 1 base from V and 4 bases from J, with 15 bases between. Germline CDR1 is MNHEY and CDR2 is SMNVEV (reference sequence).

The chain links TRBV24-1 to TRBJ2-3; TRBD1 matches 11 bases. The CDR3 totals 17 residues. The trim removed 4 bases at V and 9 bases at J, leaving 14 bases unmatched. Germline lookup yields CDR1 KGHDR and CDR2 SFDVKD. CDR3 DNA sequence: TGTGCCACCAGTGACTGGACAGGGGGCACCCTAATGGGGACGCAGTATTTT. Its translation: CATSDWTGGTLMGTQYF.

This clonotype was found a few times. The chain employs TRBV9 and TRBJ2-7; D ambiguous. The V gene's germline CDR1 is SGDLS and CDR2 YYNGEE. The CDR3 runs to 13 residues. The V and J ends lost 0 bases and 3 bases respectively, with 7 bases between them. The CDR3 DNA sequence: TGTGCCAGCAGCGTAGGGGCACGCTACGAGCAGTACTTC. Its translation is CASSVGARYEQYF.

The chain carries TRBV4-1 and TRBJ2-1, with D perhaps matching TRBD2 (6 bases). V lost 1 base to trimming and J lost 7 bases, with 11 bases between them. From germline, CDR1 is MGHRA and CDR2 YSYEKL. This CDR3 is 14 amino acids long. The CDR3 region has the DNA TGCGCCAGCAGCCAAGCGGGAGATTATAATGAGCAGTTCTTC. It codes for CASSQAGDYNEQFF.